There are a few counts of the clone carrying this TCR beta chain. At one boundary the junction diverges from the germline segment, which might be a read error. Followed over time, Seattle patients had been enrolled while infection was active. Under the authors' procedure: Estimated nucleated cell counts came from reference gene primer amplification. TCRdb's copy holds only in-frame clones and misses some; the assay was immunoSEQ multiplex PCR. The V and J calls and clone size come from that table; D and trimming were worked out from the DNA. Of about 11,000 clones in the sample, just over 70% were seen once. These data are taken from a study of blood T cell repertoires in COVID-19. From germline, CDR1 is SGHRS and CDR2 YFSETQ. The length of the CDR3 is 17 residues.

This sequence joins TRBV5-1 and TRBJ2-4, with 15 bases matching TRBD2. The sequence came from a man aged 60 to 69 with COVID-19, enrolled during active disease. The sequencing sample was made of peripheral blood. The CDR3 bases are TGCGCCAGCAGCACTCGGACTAGCGGGGGGGCCATAAACATTCAGTACTTC. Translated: CASSTRTSGGAINIQYF.